The T cell receptor beta chain under discussion was sequenced for a study of siplizumab effects on memory and regulatory T cells. Germline CDR1 SGDLS, CDR2 YYNGEE. V was cut by 2 bases and J by 6 bases, with 8 bases left in between. The CDR3 spans 13 residues. A note on this clone: Antigen specificity is unknown.

Assay used: immunoSEQ multiplex PCR; TCRdb lists only in-frame clones, some missing. Among tens of thousands of clones listed, 91% were seen once. Regarding the study as a whole: Proliferating siplizumab-cultured Tregs lacked confirmed suppressive function. About 80-96% of proliferating CD4+ or CD8+ clones had no assignable naive or memory phenotype. Siplizumab gave mappable alloreactive CD4+ clones an average Treg-derived fraction of over 65%, against around 27% in controls.

V and J are TRBV9 and TRBJ2-2; D gene ambiguous. The source of this sequence is a human donor in good health. The sequencing input was CD8+ T cells sorted from blood. In nucleotides, the CDR3 is TGTGCCAGCAGCGTCTCGAGCTCCGGGGAGCTGTTTTTT. Its protein is CASSVSSSGELFF. Full variable domain (remainder filled in from reference TRBV9 and TRBJ2-2): DSGVTQTPKHLITATGQRVTLRCSPRSGDLSVYWYQQSLDQGLQFLIQYYNGEERAKGNILERFSAQQFPDLHSELNLSSLELGDSALYFCASSVSSSGELFFGEGSRLTVL.